The rows below give T cell receptor beta chains drawn from one sample of a study of cytomegalovirus exposure and HLA in healthy donors. This table comes from immunoSEQ multiplex PCR, and its TCRdb copy is limited to in-frame clones, with some not included. The sample shows more than 100,000 clones, around two thirds of them seen only once. The specimen was PBMCs. All receptors derive from a woman aged 40 to 55 in good health and CMV-seropositive. Both conserved end residues are part of each CDR3. Fields, in order: D gene, clone size, J gene, V gene, CDR3 DNA, CDR3 protein. D genes are given only for firm matches. Clone size appears in some rows only: once, few, many, or a class for an expanded clone.

d_call: NA; clone_size: NA; j_call: TRBJ1-2; v_call: TRBV7-9; cdr3_nt: TGTGCCAGCAGCTTAGGGGCAGTTTACACCTTC; cdr3_aa: CASSLGAVYTF
d_call: TRBD2; clone_size: NA; j_call: TRBJ2-3; v_call: TRBV6-4; cdr3_nt: TGTGCCAGCAGTGATGGCAGCGGGACTCCCACAGATACGCAGTATTTT; cdr3_aa: CASSDGSGTPTDTQYF
d_call: TRBD1; clone_size: NA; j_call: TRBJ1-2; v_call: TRBV19; cdr3_nt: TGTGCCAGTACCTCAGGGGGTAGGATCTATGGCTACACCTTC; cdr3_aa: CASTSGGRIYGYTF
d_call: NA; clone_size: few; j_call: TRBJ2-7; v_call: TRBV28; cdr3_nt: TGTGCCAGCAGTTTCCAGGGGTCCTACGAGCAGTACTTC; cdr3_aa: CASSFQGSYEQYF
d_call: NA; clone_size: once; j_call: TRBJ2-2; v_call: TRBV5-4; cdr3_nt: TGTGCCAGCAGCTCAACCGGGACTCTTATTGGCGGGGAGCTGTTTTTT; cdr3_aa: CASSSTGTLIGGELFF
d_call: TRBD2; clone_size: NA; j_call: TRBJ2-2; v_call: TRBV5-1; cdr3_nt: TGCGCCAGCAGCTTGGCACTAGCGGGAGGAATAGGGGCCGGGGAGCTGTTTTTT; cdr3_aa: CASSLALAGGIGAGELFF
d_call: NA; clone_size: NA; j_call: TRBJ1-2; v_call: TRBV30; cdr3_nt: TGTGCCTGGAGTGTACTTGGGGGCGGCTACCCCTTC; cdr3_aa: CAWSVLGGGYPF
d_call: NA; clone_size: NA; j_call: TRBJ2-1; v_call: TRBV11-2; cdr3_nt: TGTGCCAGCAGCTTATCGATCGACAGTGCCCTGGACAATGAGCAGTTCTTC; cdr3_aa: CASSLSIDSALDNEQFF
d_call: NA; clone_size: NA; j_call: TRBJ1-1; v_call: TRBV11-3; cdr3_nt: TGTGCCAGCAGCCCTGGGAGGACGAACACTGAAGCTTTCTTT; cdr3_aa: CASSPGRTNTEAFF
d_call: NA; clone_size: NA; j_call: TRBJ2-2; v_call: TRBV2; cdr3_nt: TGTGCCAGCAGTCGGACTACGGCCGGGGTCGGGGAGCTGTTTTTT; cdr3_aa: CASSRTTAGVGELFF
d_call: NA; clone_size: few; j_call: TRBJ1-1; v_call: TRBV5-1; cdr3_nt: TGCGCCAGCAGCTTGAGACAGGATGAATTGAACACTGAAGCTTTCTTT; cdr3_aa: CASSLRQDELNTEAFF
d_call: NA; clone_size: NA; j_call: TRBJ1-5; v_call: TRBV30; cdr3_nt: TGTGCCTGGAGTCCTGACATTACTAGCAATCAGCCCCAGCATTTT; cdr3_aa: CAWSPDITSNQPQHF
d_call: NA; clone_size: NA; j_call: TRBJ1-1; v_call: TRBV5-1; cdr3_nt: TGCGCCAGCAGCTTGGGCCAGGGTGGAGAAGCTTTCTTT; cdr3_aa: CASSLGQGGEAFF
d_call: TRBD2; clone_size: once; j_call: TRBJ2-3; v_call: TRBV5-1; cdr3_nt: TGCGCCAGCACCCGAGCGGGGATCACAGATACGCAGTATTTT; cdr3_aa: CASTRAGITDTQYF